The entry below gives a single T cell receptor beta chain sequence along with its context. Its antigen has not been determined. Base qualities are missing; no much larger clone stands one base away. This specimen belongs to a study of CD8+CD57+ T cells in acquired aplastic anemia (dated by TCRdb to the late 2010s). Turning to the overall study: Extracted DNA from sorted CD4+ and CD8+ cells averaged approximately 3 ug, ranging from about 0.18 to 27.4 ug. CD8+CD57+ expansion was defined as frequency above the mean frequency observed in healthy subjects.

Flow cytometry had shown CD8+CD57+ cell expansion in the patients selected for sequencing. Every patient had a diagnosis of severe acquired aplastic anemia based on International Study of Aplastic Anemia and Agranulocytosis and Camitta criteria. At the time blood was sampled, none of the patients had received any therapy. In the study, sorted CD4+ and CD8+ blood T cells from patients with severe aplastic anemia and from healthy subjects underwent deep sequencing of TCR repertoires. In the USA, patient enrollment took place under clinicaltrials.gov protocols 00001620, 01623167, 00001397, 00071045, 00081523 and 00961064. Ficoll-Paque density gradient centrifugation was used to isolate peripheral blood mononuclear cells. Before DNA extraction, CD4+ and CD8+ T cells were sorted by FACS or by magnetic beads. Profiling of TCR beta VDJ combinations and CDR3 sequences used genomic DNA as the template. An Illumina HiSeq 2000 was the platform used for TCR repertoire sequencing. The study's processing was this. Repertoire assessment relied on Simpson's diversity index, CDR3 size and DJ length profiles, and TRBV/TRBJ rearrangement plots. The most abundant DNA sequence in the deep sequencing data was taken as the immunodominant clone. CDR3 amino acid sequences were screened for sharing across subjects and compared with published repertoires and the VDJdb database. TCRdb redid the processing of the public reads, applying fastp at Q25 and MiXCR, and retained in-frame beta chains. Merged by CDR3 protein, the rows form single entries marked with the most common genes and DNA. It is TCRdb's table, rather than the study itself, that gives the V and J calls and clone size. The sample data list about 200,000 distinct CDR3 sequences, and under 55% of these were observed just once. Just under 20% of the sample is held by the ten biggest clonotypes.

Study-wide findings and limitations: CD8+ Simpson's diversity did not differ significantly between patients and healthy controls (P=0.060). Some 30 CD8+ CDR3 sequences were shared between patients and controls but appeared highly expressed in patients and within their immunodominant clones.

As encoded in the germline V gene (reference sequence), CDR1 is SEHNR while CDR2 is FQNEAQ. Including the terminal cysteine and phenylalanine, the CDR3 comprises 15 residues. Left in the record is the CDR3 DNA by itself, 45 bases read in frame from the first base. V lost 5 bases and J lost 5 bases, and the count of bases not matched to a germline gene is 11. This receptor chain uses TRBV7-9 and TRBJ2-7, with 8 central nucleotides matching TRBD2. The sample taken for sequencing was sorted CD4+, CD8+, or CD8+CD57+ T cells (not recorded which) from PBMCs. The clonotype was recovered from a human donor with aplastic anemia. The CDR3 region: CASSEPGGVSDEQYF. Here is the DNA: TGTGCCAGCAGCGAACCGGGGGGGGTAAGCGACGAGCAGTACTTC.